There are many counts of the clone carrying this T cell receptor (beta chain). Its antigen is not identified. Germline CDR1 is MGHDK and CDR2 is SYGVNS. CDR3 size: 12 residues. Unmatched junction bases numbered 7, after V lost 4 bases and J lost 15 bases. This specimen belongs to a study of identical twins. General study results and limits: Cross-sectional statistics, not tracking of the same donors, supported the conclusions.

Through template switching, a universal primer site was introduced, and the cDNA contained unique molecular identifiers. TCRdb ran MiXCR on the 5' RACE reads and lists one entry per CDR3 protein. The profile shows about 530,000 distinct CDR3 sequences, roughly 15% of them singletons. The same data also contributed to another study, on yellow fever vaccine responses in identical twins.

The rearrangement uses TRBV25-1 and TRBJ2-1; 9 nucleotides match TRBD2. Sequencing was performed on CD4+ T cells sorted from blood. The origin of this receptor is a woman between 18 and 29 years old in good health. The CDR3 loop reads CASSALAGLPFF. The CDR3 DNA sequence: TGTGCCAGCAGTGCGCTAGCGGGACTCCCGTTCTTC.